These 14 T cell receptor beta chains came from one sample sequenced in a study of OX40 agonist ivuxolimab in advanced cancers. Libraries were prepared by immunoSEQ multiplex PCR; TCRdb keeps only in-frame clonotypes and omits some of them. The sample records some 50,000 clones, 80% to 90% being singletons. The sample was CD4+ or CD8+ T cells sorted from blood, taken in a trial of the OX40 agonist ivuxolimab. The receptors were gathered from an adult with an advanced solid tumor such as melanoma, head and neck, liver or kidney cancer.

CDR3 sequence reads: CASSLNGGNTEAFF. CDR3 coding DNA: TGTGCCAGCAGCTTAAACGGGGGGAACACTGAAGCTTTCTTT. This chain joins TRBV7-2 and TRBJ1-1, with D perhaps TRBD1 (5 bases). This CDR3 spans 14 amino acids. CDR1 and CDR2 (germline): SGHTA, FQGNSA. The V gene lost 2 bases and the J gene lost 1 base, with 8 bases spanning the gap.

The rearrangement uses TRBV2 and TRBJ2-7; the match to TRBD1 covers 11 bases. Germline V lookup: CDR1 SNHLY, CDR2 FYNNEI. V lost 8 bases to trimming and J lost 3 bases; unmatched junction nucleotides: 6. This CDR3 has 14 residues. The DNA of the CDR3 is TGTGCCAGCGAGTTTGGGACAGGGGGCTACGAGCAGTACTTC. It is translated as CASEFGTGGYEQYF.

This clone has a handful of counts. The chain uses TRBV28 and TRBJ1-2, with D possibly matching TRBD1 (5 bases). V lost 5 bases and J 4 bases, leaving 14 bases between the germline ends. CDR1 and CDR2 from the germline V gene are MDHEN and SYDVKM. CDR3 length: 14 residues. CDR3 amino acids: CASSILQGGYGYTF. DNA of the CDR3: TGTGCCAGCAGTATCCTTCAGGGAGGCTATGGCTACACCTTC.

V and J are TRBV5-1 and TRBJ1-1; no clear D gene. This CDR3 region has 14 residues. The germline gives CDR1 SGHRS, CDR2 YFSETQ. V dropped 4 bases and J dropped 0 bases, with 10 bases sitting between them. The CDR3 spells CASSAAPLNTEAFF. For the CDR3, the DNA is TGCGCCAGCAGCGCCGCCCCGCTGAACACTGAAGCTTTCTTT.

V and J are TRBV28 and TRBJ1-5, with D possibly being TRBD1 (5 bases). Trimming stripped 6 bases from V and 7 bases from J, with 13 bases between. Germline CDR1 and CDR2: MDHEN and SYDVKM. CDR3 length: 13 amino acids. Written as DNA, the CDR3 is TGTGCCAGCAGGGACACGTCCGGGCAGCCCCAGCATTTT. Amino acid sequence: CASRDTSGQPQHF. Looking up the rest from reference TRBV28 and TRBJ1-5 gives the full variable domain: DVKVTQSSRYLVKRTGEKVFLECVQDMDHENMFWYRQDPGLGLRLIYFSYDVKMKEKGDIPEGYSVSREKKERFSLILESASTNQTSMYLCASRDTSGQPQHFGDGTRLSIL.

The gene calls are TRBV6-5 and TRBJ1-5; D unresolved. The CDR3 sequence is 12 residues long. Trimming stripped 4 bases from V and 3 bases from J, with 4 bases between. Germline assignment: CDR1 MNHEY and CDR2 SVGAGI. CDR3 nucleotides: TGTGCCAGCAGTTCCACCAATCAGCCCCAGCATTTT. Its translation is CASSSTNQPQHF.

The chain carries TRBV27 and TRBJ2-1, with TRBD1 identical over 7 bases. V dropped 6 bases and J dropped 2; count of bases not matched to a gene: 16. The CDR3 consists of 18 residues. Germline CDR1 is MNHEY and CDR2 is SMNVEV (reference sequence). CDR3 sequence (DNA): TGTGCCAGCAGGATGGGACAGCAAATGATCCCTACCTACAATGAGCAGTTCTTC. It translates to CASRMGQQMIPTYNEQFF.

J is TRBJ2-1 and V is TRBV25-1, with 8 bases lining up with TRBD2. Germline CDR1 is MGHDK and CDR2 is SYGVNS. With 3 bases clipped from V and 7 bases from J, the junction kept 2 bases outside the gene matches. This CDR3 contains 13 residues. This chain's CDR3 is CASSEAGGNEQFF. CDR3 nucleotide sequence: TGTGCCAGCAGTGAGGCGGGGGGTAATGAGCAGTTCTTC. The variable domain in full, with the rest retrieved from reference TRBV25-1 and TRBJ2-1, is EADIYQTPRYLVIGTGKKITLECSQTMGHDKMYWYQQDPGMELHLIHYSYGVNSTEKGDLSSESTVSRIRTEHFPLTLESARPSHTSQYLCASSEAGGNEQFFGPGTRLTVL.

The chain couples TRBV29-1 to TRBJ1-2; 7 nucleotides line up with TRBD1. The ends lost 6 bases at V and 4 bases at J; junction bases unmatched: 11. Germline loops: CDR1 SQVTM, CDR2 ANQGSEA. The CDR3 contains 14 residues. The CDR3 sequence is CSVAERDSSYGYTF. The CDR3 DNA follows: TGCAGCGTCGCTGAACGGGACAGTTCCTATGGCTACACCTTC.

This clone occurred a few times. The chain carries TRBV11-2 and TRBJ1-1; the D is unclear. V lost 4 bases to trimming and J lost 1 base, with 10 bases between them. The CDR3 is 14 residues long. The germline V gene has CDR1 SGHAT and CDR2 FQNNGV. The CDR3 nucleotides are TGTGCCAGCAGCTCCTCCGACAAGAACACTGAAGCTTTCTTT. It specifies CASSSSDKNTEAFF. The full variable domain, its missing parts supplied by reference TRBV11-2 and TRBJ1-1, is EAGVAQSPRYKIIEKRQSVAFWCNPISGHATLYWYQQILGQGPKLLIQFQNNGVVDDSQLPKDRFSAERLKGVDSTLKIQPAKLEDSAVYLCASSSSDKNTEAFFGQGTRLTVV.

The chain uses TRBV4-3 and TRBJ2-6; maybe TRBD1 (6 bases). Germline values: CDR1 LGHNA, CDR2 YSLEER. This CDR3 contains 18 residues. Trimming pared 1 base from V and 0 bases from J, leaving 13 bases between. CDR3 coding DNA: TGCGCCAGCAGCCAAGGCGGACAGCTTCTCTCTGGGGCCAACGTCCTGACTTTC. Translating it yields CASSQGGQLLSGANVLTF.

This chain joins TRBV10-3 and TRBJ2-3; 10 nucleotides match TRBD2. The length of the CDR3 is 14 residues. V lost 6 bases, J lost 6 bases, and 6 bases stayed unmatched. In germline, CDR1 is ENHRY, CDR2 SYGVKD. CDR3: CAIRGTSEGDTQYF. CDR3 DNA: TGTGCCATCAGGGGGACTAGCGAAGGGGATACGCAGTATTTT.

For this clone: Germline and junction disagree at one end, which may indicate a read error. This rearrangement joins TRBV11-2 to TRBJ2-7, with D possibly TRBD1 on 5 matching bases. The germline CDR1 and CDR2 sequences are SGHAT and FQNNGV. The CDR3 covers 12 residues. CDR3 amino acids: CASSPGPRVWDF. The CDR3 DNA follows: TGTGCCAGCAGCCCTGGCCCCAGGGTATGGGACTTC.

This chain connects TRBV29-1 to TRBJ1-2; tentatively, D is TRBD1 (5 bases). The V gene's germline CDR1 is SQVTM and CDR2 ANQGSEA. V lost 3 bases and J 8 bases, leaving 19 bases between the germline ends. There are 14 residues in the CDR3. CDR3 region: CSVDLFGGRYGYTF. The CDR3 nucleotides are TGCAGCGTTGACCTTTTCGGGGGTCGATACGGCTACACCTTC.